This T cell receptor (beta chain) came from a study of blood T cell repertoires in COVID-19. This CDR3 is built from 12 residues. Germline V gene lookup returns CDR1 SGDLS and CDR2 YYNGEE. Trimming took 4 bases from V and 6 from J, leaving 10 bases between them. TCRdb keeps only in-frame clones here, not all; method: immunoSEQ multiplex PCR. In the table there are fewer than 350,000 clones, 87% of which are singletons. This chain uses TRBV9 with TRBJ1-2, with D unresolved. The receptor's source is a man aged 25-45 years with COVID-19, enrolled during active disease. Sequenced: peripheral blood. The CDR3 nucleotides read TGTGCCAGCAGCCCTCTTACGGATGGCTACACCTTC. Its translation: CASSPLTDGYTF. The full variable domain, completed using reference TRBV9 and TRBJ1-2, is DSGVTQTPKHLITATGQRVTLRCSPRSGDLSVYWYQQSLDQGLQFLIQYYNGEERAKGNILERFSAQQFPDLHSELNLSSLELGDSALYFCASSPLTDGYTFGSGTRLTVV.